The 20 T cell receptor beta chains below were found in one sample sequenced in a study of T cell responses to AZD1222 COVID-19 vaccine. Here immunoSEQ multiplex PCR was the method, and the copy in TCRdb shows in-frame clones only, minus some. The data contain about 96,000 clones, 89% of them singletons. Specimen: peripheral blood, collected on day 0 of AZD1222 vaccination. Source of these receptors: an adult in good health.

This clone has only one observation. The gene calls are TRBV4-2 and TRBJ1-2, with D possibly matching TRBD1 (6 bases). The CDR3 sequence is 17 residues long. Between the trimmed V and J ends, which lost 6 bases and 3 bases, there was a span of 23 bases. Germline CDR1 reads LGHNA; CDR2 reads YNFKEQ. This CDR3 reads CASREGLTGQRYYGYTF. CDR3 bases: TGTGCCAGCAGGGAAGGATTAACAGGGCAGCGGTACTATGGCTACACCTTC.

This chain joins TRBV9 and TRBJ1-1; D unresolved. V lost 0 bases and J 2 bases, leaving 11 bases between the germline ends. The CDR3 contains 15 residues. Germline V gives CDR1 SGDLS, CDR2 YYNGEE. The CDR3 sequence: CASSVDPGINTEAFF. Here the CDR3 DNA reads TGTGCCAGCAGCGTAGATCCGGGGATAAACACTGAAGCTTTCTTT.

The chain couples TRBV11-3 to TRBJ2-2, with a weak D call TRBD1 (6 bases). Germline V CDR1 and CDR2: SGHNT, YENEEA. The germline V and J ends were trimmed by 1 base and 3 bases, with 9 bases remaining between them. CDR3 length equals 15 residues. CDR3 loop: CASSLGGQDTGELFF. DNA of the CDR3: TGTGCCAGCAGCTTAGGGGGGCAGGACACCGGGGAGCTGTTTTTT.

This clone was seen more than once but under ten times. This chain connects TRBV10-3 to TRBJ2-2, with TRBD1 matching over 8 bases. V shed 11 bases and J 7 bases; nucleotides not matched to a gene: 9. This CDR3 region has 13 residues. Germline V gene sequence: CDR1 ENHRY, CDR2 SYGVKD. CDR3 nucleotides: TGTGCCTTGTCCCGGGACAGGCTCGGGGAGCTGTTTTTT. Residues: CALSRDRLGELFF.

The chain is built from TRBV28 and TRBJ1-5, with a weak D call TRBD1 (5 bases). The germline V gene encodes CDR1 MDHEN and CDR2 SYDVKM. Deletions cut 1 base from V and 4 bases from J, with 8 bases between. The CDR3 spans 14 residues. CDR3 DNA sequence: TGTGCCAGCAGTTTATCGGACACAAATCAGCCCCAGCATTTT. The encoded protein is CASSLSDTNQPQHF.

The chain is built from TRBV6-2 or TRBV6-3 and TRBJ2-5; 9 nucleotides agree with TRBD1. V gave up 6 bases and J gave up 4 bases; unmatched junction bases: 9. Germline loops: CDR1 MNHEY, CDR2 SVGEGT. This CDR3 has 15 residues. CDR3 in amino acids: CASSRSGQGPETQYF. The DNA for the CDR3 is TGTGCCAGCAGCAGATCCGGACAGGGGCCAGAGACCCAGTACTTC.

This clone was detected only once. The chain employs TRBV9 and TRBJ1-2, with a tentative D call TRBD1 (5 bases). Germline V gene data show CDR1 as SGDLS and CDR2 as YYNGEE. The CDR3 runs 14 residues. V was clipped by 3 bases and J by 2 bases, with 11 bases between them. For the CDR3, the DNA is TGTGCCAGCAGCGACTCAGGGAAAAACTATGGCTACACCTTC. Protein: CASSDSGKNYGYTF.

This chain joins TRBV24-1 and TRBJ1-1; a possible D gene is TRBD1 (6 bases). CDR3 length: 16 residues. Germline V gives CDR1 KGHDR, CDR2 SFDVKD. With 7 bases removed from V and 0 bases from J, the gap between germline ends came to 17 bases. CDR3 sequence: CATRFWGHPLNTEAFF. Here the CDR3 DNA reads TGTGCCACCAGATTCTGGGGACACCCGCTGAACACTGAAGCTTTCTTT.

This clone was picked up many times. CDR3 sequence (DNA): TGTGCCAGCAGCTTGCGGCTACCGACCTACGAGCAGTACTTC. Translating it yields CASSLRLPTYEQYF. The J gene is TRBJ2-7, the V gene TRBV5-5; no definite D call. Germline-derived CDR1 and CDR2 are SGHKS and YYEKEE (reference sequence). Between the trimmed V and J ends, which lost 1 base and 2 bases, there was a span of 10 bases. The CDR3 has 14 residues.

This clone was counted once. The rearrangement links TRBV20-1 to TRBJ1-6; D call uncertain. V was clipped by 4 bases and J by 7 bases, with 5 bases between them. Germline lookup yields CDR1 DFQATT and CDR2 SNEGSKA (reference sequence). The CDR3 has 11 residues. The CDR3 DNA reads TGCAGTGCTACCCGCAATTCACCCCTCCACTTT. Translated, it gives CSATRNSPLHF.

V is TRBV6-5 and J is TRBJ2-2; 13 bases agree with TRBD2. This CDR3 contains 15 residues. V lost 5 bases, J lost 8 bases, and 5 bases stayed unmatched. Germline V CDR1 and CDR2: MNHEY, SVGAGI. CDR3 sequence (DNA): TGTGCCAGCAGTCCCCCGGGACTAGCGGGGGGGGAGCTGTTTTTT. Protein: CASSPPGLAGGELFF.

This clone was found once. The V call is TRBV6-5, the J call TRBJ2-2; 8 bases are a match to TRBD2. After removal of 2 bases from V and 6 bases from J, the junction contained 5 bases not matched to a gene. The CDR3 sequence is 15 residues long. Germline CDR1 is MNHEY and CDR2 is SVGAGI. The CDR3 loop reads CASSYETSAPGELFF. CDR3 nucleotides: TGTGCCAGCAGTTACGAGACTAGCGCCCCCGGGGAGCTGTTTTTT.

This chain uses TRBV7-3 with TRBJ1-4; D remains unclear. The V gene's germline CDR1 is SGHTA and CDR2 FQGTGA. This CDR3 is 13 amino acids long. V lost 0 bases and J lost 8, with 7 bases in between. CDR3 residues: CASSLTLGEKLFF. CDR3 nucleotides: TGTGCCAGCAGCTTAACACTGGGGGAAAAACTGTTTTTT.

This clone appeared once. The CDR3 nucleotides are TGCAGCGCCCCCCCGGGGTTTCGGAACACAGATACGCAGTATTTT. Translating gives CSAPPGFRNTDTQYF. The chain is built from TRBV29-1 and TRBJ2-3, with a weak D call TRBD2 (5 bases). Germline CDR1 reads SQVTM; CDR2 reads ANQGSEA. Trimming removed 7 bases at V and 2 bases at J, with 19 bases between. This CDR3 spans 15 amino acids.

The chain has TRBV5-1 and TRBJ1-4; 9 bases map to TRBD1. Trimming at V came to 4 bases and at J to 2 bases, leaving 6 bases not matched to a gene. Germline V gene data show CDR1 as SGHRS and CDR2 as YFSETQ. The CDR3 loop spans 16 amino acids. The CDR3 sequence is CASSPKGTGTNEKLFF. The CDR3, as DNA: TGCGCCAGCAGCCCCAAGGGGACAGGGACTAATGAAAAACTGTTTTTT. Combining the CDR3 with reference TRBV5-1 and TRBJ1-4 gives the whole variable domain KAGVTQTPRYLIKTRGQQVTLSCSPISGHRSVSWYQQTPGQGLQFLFEYFSETQRNKGNFPGRFSGRQFSNSRSEMNVSTLELGDSALYLCASSPKGTGTNEKLFFGSGTQLSVL.

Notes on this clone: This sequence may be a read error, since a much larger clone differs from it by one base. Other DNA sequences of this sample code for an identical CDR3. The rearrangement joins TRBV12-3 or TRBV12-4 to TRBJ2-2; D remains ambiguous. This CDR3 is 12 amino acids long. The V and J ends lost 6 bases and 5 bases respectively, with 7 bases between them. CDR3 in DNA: TGTGCCAGCAGCCGAGGTACCGGGGAGCTGTTTTTT. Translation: CASSRGTGELFF.

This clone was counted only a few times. Here the CDR3 DNA reads TGTGCCAGCAGCTTTGGACCGGGACAGGGATTTGGAAACACCATATATTTT. It codes for CASSFGPGQGFGNTIYF. The chain couples TRBV7-9 to TRBJ1-3; TRBD1 matches 9 bases. Germline-derived CDR1 and CDR2 are SEHNR and FQNEAQ (reference sequence). The CDR3 runs 17 residues. The V segment lost 3 bases and the J segment 3 bases; nucleotides outside the gene matches: 9.

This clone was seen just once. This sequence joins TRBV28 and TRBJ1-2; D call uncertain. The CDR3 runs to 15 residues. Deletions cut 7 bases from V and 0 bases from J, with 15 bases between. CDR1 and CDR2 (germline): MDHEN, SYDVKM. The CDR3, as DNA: TGTGCCAGCAATCCCGAGACGGCAGCTAACTATGGCTACACCTTC. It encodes CASNPETAANYGYTF.

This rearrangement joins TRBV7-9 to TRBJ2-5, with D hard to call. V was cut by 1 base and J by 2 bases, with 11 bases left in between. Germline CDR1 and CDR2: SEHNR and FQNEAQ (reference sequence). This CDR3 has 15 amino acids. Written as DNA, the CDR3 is TGTGCCAGCAGCTTAGGAGTGTGGGCGCAAGAGACCCAGTACTTC. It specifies CASSLGVWAQETQYF.

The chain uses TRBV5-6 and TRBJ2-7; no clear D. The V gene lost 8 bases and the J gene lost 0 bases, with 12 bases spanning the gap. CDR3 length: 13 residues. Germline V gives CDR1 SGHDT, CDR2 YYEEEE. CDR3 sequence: CASIKRDSYEQYF. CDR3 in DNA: TGTGCCAGTATAAAAAGGGACTCCTACGAGCAGTACTTC.